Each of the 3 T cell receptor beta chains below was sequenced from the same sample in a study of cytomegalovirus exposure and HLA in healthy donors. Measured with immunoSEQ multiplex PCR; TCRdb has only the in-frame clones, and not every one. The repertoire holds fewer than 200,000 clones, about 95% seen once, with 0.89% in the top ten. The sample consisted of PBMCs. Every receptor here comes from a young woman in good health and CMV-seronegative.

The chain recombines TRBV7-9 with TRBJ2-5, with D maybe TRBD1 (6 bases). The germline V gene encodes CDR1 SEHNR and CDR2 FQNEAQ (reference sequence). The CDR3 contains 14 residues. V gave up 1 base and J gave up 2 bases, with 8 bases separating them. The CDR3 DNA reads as TGTGCCAGCAGCTTAGTCGACAGGCAAGAGACCCAGTACTTC. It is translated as CASSLVDRQETQYF.

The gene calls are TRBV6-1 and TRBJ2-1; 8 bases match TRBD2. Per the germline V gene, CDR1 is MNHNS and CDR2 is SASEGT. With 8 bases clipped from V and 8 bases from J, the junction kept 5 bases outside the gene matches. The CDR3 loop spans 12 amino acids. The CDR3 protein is CASGSGGYEQFF. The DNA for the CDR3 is TGTGCCAGCGGAAGCGGGGGCTATGAGCAGTTCTTC.

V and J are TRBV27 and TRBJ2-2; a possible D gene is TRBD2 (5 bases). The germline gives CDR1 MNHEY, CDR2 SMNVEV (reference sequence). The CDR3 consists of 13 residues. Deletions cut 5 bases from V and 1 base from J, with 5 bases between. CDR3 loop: CASSGLNTGELFF. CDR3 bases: TGTGCCAGCAGTGGACTGAACACCGGGGAGCTGTTTTTT.